The 25 T cell receptor beta chains below come from one sample, sequenced in a study of neurological immune-mediated disorders (dated by TCRdb to about 2019). Library creation used 5' RACE. Reads for this sample came from an Illumina HiSeq 2500. The public reads were reprocessed in TCRdb via fastp at Q25 and MiXCR, keeping in-frame beta chains. Every CDR3 protein is listed once, alongside the most common genes and DNA of its rows. For this sample the table gives roughly 70,000 distinct CDR3 sequences, of which about 4.2% were detected only once. The ten largest account for 1.3% of the sample. The specimen sequenced was PBMCs. Every receptor here comes from a man aged 30 to 45 with multiple sclerosis.

This clonotype was observed at least ten times. The chain has TRBV7-6 and TRBJ2-7, with TRBD1 matching 7 bases. The V gene's germline CDR1 is SGHVS and CDR2 FNYEAQ. The CDR3 sequence is 14 residues long. The V gene end was trimmed by 1 base and the J gene end by 4 bases; junction bases not matched to a gene: 4. The DNA of the CDR3 is TGTGCCAGCAGCTTAGGTGGCAGGGGGTACGAGCAGTACTTC. This translates into CASSLGGRGYEQYF.

There are many counts of this clonotype. This chain uses TRBV7-9 with TRBJ2-5, with 7 bases lining up with TRBD1. CDR1 SEHNR and CDR2 FQNEAQ come from the germline V gene (reference sequence). Trimming cost V 6 bases and J 4 bases; bases outside gene matches: 5. The length of the CDR3 is 13 residues. DNA of the CDR3: TGTGCCAGCAGATCATCAGGGGGAGAGACCCAGTACTTC. It encodes CASRSSGGETQYF.

In this sample, this clonotype turned up many times. The genes are TRBV12-3 or TRBV12-4 and TRBJ1-1; 8 bases agree with TRBD1. CDR3 size: 14 residues. V lost 8 bases, J lost 4 bases, and 9 bases stayed unmatched. CDR3 protein: CASAWTGSLTEAFF. CDR3 DNA sequence: TGTGCCAGCGCCTGGACAGGGAGTCTCACTGAAGCTTTCTTT.

This clonotype was seen many times. The CDR3: CASSLEAGEAFF. CDR3 DNA sequence: TGTGCCAGCAGCTTAGAGGCAGGGGAAGCTTTCTTT. The chain has TRBV7-2 and TRBJ1-1; weak D call: TRBD1 (5 bases). CDR3 length: 12 residues. Trimming pared 1 base from V and 8 bases from J, leaving 8 bases between. The germline gives CDR1 SGHTA, CDR2 FQGNSA.

This clonotype was found many times. The chain joins TRBV5-1 to TRBJ2-1; D might be TRBD1 (6 bases). The V gene lost 3 bases and the J gene lost 5 bases, with 9 bases spanning the gap. Germline CDR1 and CDR2: SGHRS and YFSETQ. This CDR3 has 13 amino acids. Here the CDR3 reads CASSSDRNNEQFF. In DNA, the CDR3 is TGCGCCAGCAGCTCGGACAGAAACAATGAGCAGTTCTTC.

The chain combines TRBV7-9 with TRBJ2-7; D is unclear. Trimming took 0 bases from V and 3 from J, leaving 9 bases between them. The CDR3 totals 14 residues. Germline values: CDR1 SEHNR, CDR2 FQNEAQ (reference sequence). The CDR3 is CASSLARRVYEQYF. The CDR3 coding sequence is TGTGCCAGCAGCTTAGCGAGAAGGGTCTACGAGCAGTACTTC.

This clonotype was counted between two and nine times. The chain recombines TRBV20-1 with TRBJ1-1; no firm D call. The germline V and J ends were trimmed by 1 base and 11 bases, with 17 bases remaining between them. Germline-derived CDR1 and CDR2 are DFQATT and SNEGSKA (reference sequence). The CDR3 consists of 13 residues. The CDR3 region has the DNA TGCAGTGCTAGAGCGGCCGGAATTAGTTGGGCTTTCTTT. Amino acids: CSARAAGISWAFF.

This clonotype came up many times. V gene TRBV7-2 combines with J gene TRBJ2-7; 8 nucleotides agree with TRBD2. CDR1 and CDR2 from the germline V gene are SGHTA and FQGNSA. V shed 5 bases, J shed 2 bases, and the junction held 11 bases outside the gene matches. The CDR3 is 16 residues long. This CDR3 reads CASSTEAGGDTYEQYF. In nucleotides, the CDR3 is TGTGCCAGCAGCACAGAGGCGGGGGGAGATACCTACGAGCAGTACTTC.

This chain connects TRBV5-1 to TRBJ2-3; TRBD2 matches 8 bases. Germline V gives CDR1 SGHRS, CDR2 YFSETQ. The CDR3 runs 14 residues. Trimming at V came to 0 bases and at J to 6 bases, leaving 3 bases not matched to a gene. CDR3 sequence reads: CASSLGLALDTQYF. CDR3 DNA: TGCGCCAGCAGCTTGGGACTAGCGTTGGATACGCAGTATTTT.

The rearrangement joins TRBV7-9 to TRBJ1-2, with TRBD1 as a possible D gene (5 bases). Trimming left V 8 bases short and J 3 bases short, with 19 bases between. The CDR3 covers 15 residues. CDR1 is SEHNR, CDR2 FQNEAQ, per germline (reference sequence). The CDR3, as DNA: TGTGCCAGCGGGATGGACTTGATGGGGCACTATGGCTACACCTTC. Translated, it gives CASGMDLMGHYGYTF.

Many counts were recorded for this clonotype. J is TRBJ2-5 and V is TRBV20-1, with D perhaps being TRBD1 or TRBD2 (5 bases each). V was trimmed by 0 bases and J by 3 bases, leaving 20 bases between them. There are 17 residues in the CDR3. CDR1 and CDR2 (germline): DFQATT, SNEGSKA (reference sequence). CDR3 residues: CSAREHSSGTVEETQYF. The CDR3 region has the DNA TGCAGTGCTAGAGAGCATTCGTCCGGGACCGTGGAAGAGACCCAGTACTTC.

Ten or more counts support this clonotype. The CDR3 DNA reads TGTGCCAGCAGCGTAGGGGGGCGAGGGACAGATACGCAGTATTTT. Protein sequence: CASSVGGRGTDTQYF. This chain connects TRBV9 to TRBJ2-3; D is possibly TRBD1 (6 bases). Germline V gene sequence: CDR1 SGDLS, CDR2 YYNGEE. The CDR3 runs to 15 residues. With 0 bases removed from V and 3 bases from J, the gap between germline ends came to 11 bases.

This clonotype has a count of ten or more. The chain recombines TRBV15 with TRBJ1-2, with D unresolved. V was cut by 0 bases and J by 4 bases, with 9 bases left in between. The germline gives CDR1 LNHNV, CDR2 YYDKDF (reference sequence). The CDR3 extends over 14 amino acids. The CDR3 DNA reads as TGTGCCACCAGCAGAGATGTCAGTAGCTATGGCTACACCTTC. As protein: CATSRDVSSYGYTF.

This clonotype has a count of ten or more. The chain combines TRBV12-3 or TRBV12-4 with TRBJ2-7, with 8 bases lining up with TRBD1. V shed 6 bases, J shed 2 bases, and the junction held 3 bases outside the gene matches. The CDR3 covers 13 residues. CDR3 nucleotides: TGTGCCAGCAGCCAGGGACAGGCCTACGAGCAGTACTTC. It is translated as CASSQGQAYEQYF.

There are a few counts of this clonotype. A read error may account for a junction end that differs from germline. V gene TRBV5-1 combines with J gene TRBJ1-6; D is perhaps TRBD1 (6 bases). The germline V gene encodes CDR1 SGHRS and CDR2 YFSETQ. CDR3 length equals 14 residues. CDR3 amino acids: CASTSGTHMGPLNF. Written as DNA, the CDR3 is TGCGCCAGCACCTCCGGGACACACATGGGGCCCCTCAACTTT. The entire variable domain, with the rest obtained from reference TRBV5-1 and TRBJ1-6, is as follows: KAGVTQTPRYLIKTRGQQVTLSCSPISGHRSVSWYQQTPGQGLQFLFEYFSETQRNKGNFPGRFSGRQFSNSRSEMNVSTLELGDSALYLCASTSGTHMGPLNFGNGTRLTVT.

This clonotype has ten or more counts. CDR3 coding DNA: TGTGCCAGCAGCCCAGAAAACAACTATGGCTACACCTTC. Its protein product is CASSPENNYGYTF. The chain couples TRBV7-8 to TRBJ1-2; no clear D. CDR1 and CDR2 (germline): SGHVS, FQNEAQ. CDR3 length: 13 residues. V was pared by 5 bases and J by 2 bases, with 9 bases between.

This clonotype was detected many times. The genes are TRBV5-1 and TRBJ2-7; D remains unclear. Trimming pared 3 bases from V and 1 base from J, leaving 8 bases between. The CDR3 length is 13 residues. Per the germline V gene, CDR1 is SGHRS and CDR2 is YFSETQ. Written as DNA, the CDR3 is TGCGCCAGCAGCTCCCTGGGGTCCTACGAGCAGTACTTC. Translated: CASSSLGSYEQYF.

This clonotype was counted many times. The J gene is TRBJ1-3, the V gene TRBV12-3 or TRBV12-4; D unresolved. Trimming stripped 0 bases from V and 0 bases from J, with 3 bases between. The CDR3 has 14 amino acids. CDR3 residues: CASSLAVSGNTIYF. The CDR3 DNA reads TGTGCCAGCAGTTTAGCAGTCTCTGGAAACACCATATATTTT.

This clonotype was counted many times. This chain joins TRBV6-6 and TRBJ2-3, with D tentatively TRBD1 (5 bases). V lost 6 bases and J 0 bases, leaving 13 bases between the germline ends. The CDR3 has 15 amino acids. CDR1 is MNHNY, CDR2 SVGAGI, per germline (reference sequence). The DNA of the CDR3 is TGTGCCAGCAGGCAACAGGAGTCTAGCACAGATACGCAGTATTTT. Translating gives CASRQQESSTDTQYF.

This clonotype was detected many times. The chain employs TRBV3-1 and TRBJ2-7; D ambiguous. The length of the CDR3 is 14 residues. Germline V lookup: CDR1 LGHDT, CDR2 YNNKEL (reference sequence). With 0 bases removed from V and 7 bases from J, the gap between germline ends came to 13 bases. CDR3 region: CASSQELGEVEQYF. Written as DNA, the CDR3 is TGTGCCAGCAGCCAAGAATTAGGAGAGGTTGAGCAGTACTTC.

This clonotype was recorded a few times. This rearrangement joins TRBV6-5 to TRBJ2-3; D is unresolved. Germline lookup yields CDR1 MNHEY and CDR2 SVGAGI. CDR3 size: 12 residues. V was clipped by 7 bases and J by 4 bases, with 9 bases between them. CDR3 sequence: CASKGQADTQYF. The CDR3 nucleotides are TGTGCCAGCAAAGGGCAGGCAGATACGCAGTATTTT.

This clonotype has at least ten counts. The chain couples TRBV12-3 or TRBV12-4 to TRBJ1-4, with no clear D. V dropped 6 bases and J dropped 7 bases, with 12 bases sitting between them. The CDR3 sequence is 13 residues long. CDR3 amino acids: CASRLMEGEKLFF. Here the CDR3 DNA reads TGTGCCAGCAGACTCATGGAGGGTGAAAAACTGTTTTTT.

This clonotype was seen repeatedly, ten times or more. The chain recombines TRBV20-1 with TRBJ1-1; D unresolved. V lost 4 bases and J 1 base, leaving 10 bases between the germline ends. CDR3 length: 13 amino acids. The germline CDR1 and CDR2 sequences are DFQATT and SNEGSKA (reference sequence). The CDR3 sequence is CSAKFSRNTEAFF. DNA of the CDR3: TGCAGTGCTAAGTTTTCAAGGAACACTGAAGCTTTCTTT.

This clonotype came up many times. The gene calls are TRBV2 and TRBJ2-5; D perhaps matches TRBD2 (5 bases). Germline loops: CDR1 SNHLY, CDR2 FYNNEI. The CDR3 spans 13 residues. The CDR3 nucleotides read TGTGCTACCCGGGGAACAGCACAAGAGACCCAGTACTTC. This codes for CATRGTAQETQYF.

The chain carries TRBV7-9 and TRBJ1-1, with D possibly TRBD1 on 6 matching bases. The CDR3 runs 13 residues. Looked up from germline, CDR1 is SEHNR and CDR2 is FQNEAQ (reference sequence). V was shortened by 5 bases and J by 6 bases, with 13 bases between the two germline ends. The CDR3, as DNA: TGTGCCAGCAGCCAAACAGGGAGGGCTGAAGCTTTCTTT. Its translation is CASSQTGRAEAFF.